The next 28 T cell receptor beta chains were all read from a single sample in a study of cytomegalovirus exposure and HLA in healthy donors. The PCR ran on 60 Vbeta and 13 Jbeta primers. Only in-frame clones appear in the TCRdb table, and some are missing; sequencing was by immunoSEQ multiplex PCR. The sample gives fewer than 55,000 clones, roughly 70% of which show up once; around 22% is in the top ten. Material for sequencing was PBMCs. These receptors were obtained from a woman aged 50 to 65 in good health and CMV-seropositive.

The rearrangement links TRBV5-1 to TRBJ2-2; perhaps TRBD1 as D (7 bases). This CDR3 region has 14 residues. CDR1 and CDR2 (germline): SGHRS, YFSETQ. Trimming took off 5 bases at V and 6 bases at J, with 14 bases between the two ends. CDR3 in amino acids: CASSRGTVPGELFF. The CDR3 DNA reads TGCGCCAGCAGTCGGGGGACAGTCCCCGGGGAGCTGTTTTTT.

The rearrangement joins TRBV28 to TRBJ2-7, with 11 bases lining up with TRBD1. V lost 3 bases to trimming and J lost 0 bases; unmatched junction nucleotides: 16. Per germline, CDR1 MDHEN and CDR2 SYDVKM. The CDR3 has 20 residues. The CDR3 bases are TGTGCCAGCAGTTTTTGGACAGGGGGCGCCTTGGGAGAGGGCTCCTACGAGCAGTACTTC. As protein: CASSFWTGGALGEGSYEQYF.

V gene TRBV13 combines with J gene TRBJ2-7; TRBD2 matches 7 bases. With 8 bases clipped from V and 5 bases from J, the junction kept 12 bases outside the gene matches. Germline V lookup: CDR1 PRHDT, CDR2 FYEKMQ (reference sequence). This CDR3 region has 14 residues. The CDR3 nucleotides are TGTGCCAGCGGCAACCGGGGGGTGAGGGACGAGCAGTACTTC. Translated: CASGNRGVRDEQYF.

V usage is TRBV4-3 and J usage is TRBJ2-1, with 7 nucleotides matching TRBD1. The V segment lost 1 base and the J segment 1 base; nucleotides outside the gene matches: 13. This CDR3 contains 19 residues. Germline values: CDR1 LGHNA, CDR2 YSLEER. The CDR3 sequence is CASSQGWVAPRGSYNEQFF. The CDR3 DNA reads as TGCGCCAGCAGCCAAGGCTGGGTAGCGCCCAGGGGGTCCTACAATGAGCAGTTCTTC.

This clone was detected once. This chain joins TRBV2 and TRBJ2-3; maybe TRBD1 (6 bases). The CDR3 length is 14 residues. The V end was cut by 2 bases, the J end by 1 base, with 7 bases between. The germline V gene encodes CDR1 SNHLY and CDR2 FYNNEI. The CDR3 reads CASSENRGTDTQYF. The CDR3 DNA follows: TGTGCCAGCAGTGAAAACAGGGGCACAGATACGCAGTATTTT.

V gene TRBV5-5 combines with J gene TRBJ2-7; 7 nucleotides align to TRBD1. The CDR3 extends over 15 amino acids. V lost 4 bases, J lost 3 bases, and 10 bases stayed unmatched. CDR1 SGHKS and CDR2 YYEKEE come from the germline V gene (reference sequence). The CDR3 region is CASSETGDSLYEQYF. CDR3 in DNA: TGTGCCAGCAGCGAAACAGGGGATTCCCTCTACGAGCAGTACTTC.

The chain combines TRBV28 with TRBJ2-7; D perhaps matches TRBD1 (6 bases). The CDR3 has 14 amino acids. CDR1 is MDHEN and CDR2 is SYDVKM in the germline V gene. Between the trimmed V and J ends, which lost 3 bases and 4 bases, there was a span of 13 bases. CDR3 loop: CASSFQGRQYEQYF. The CDR3 DNA reads as TGTGCCAGCAGTTTTCAGGGGCGCCAATACGAGCAGTACTTC.

This clone came up a few times. This chain joins TRBV19 and TRBJ1-2; D may be TRBD1 (5 bases). Germline CDR1 LNHDA, CDR2 SQIVND (reference sequence). Trimming pared 4 bases from V and 7 bases from J, leaving 16 bases between. The CDR3 contains 14 residues. The CDR3 DNA is TGTGCCAGTAGTACCTTCCAGGGCGTCCGTGGCTACACCTTC. Translation gives CASSTFQGVRGYTF.

The chain links TRBV5-1 to TRBJ1-1, with D possibly matching TRBD1 (6 bases). This CDR3 has 13 amino acids. V was pared by 1 base and J by 3 bases, with 7 bases between. Germline lookup yields CDR1 SGHRS and CDR2 YFSETQ. The CDR3, as DNA: TGCGCCAGCAGCTTGTCAGGGGACACTGAAGCTTTCTTT. Its protein product is CASSLSGDTEAFF.

The V and J genes are TRBV5-6 and TRBJ2-7; no clear D. The CDR3 sequence is 15 residues long. V was cut by 3 bases and J by 1 base, with 14 bases left in between. Germline V gene lookup returns CDR1 SGHDT and CDR2 YYEEEE. The CDR3 region has the DNA TGTGCCAGCAGCTCTAGTCCCTTCGCTTCCTACGAGCAGTACTTC. Protein product: CASSSSPFASYEQYF.

The chain recombines TRBV18 with TRBJ2-7; maybe TRBD1 (6 bases). CDR3 length: 13 residues. The germline CDR1 and CDR2 sequences are KGHSH and LQKENI. Trimming removed 2 bases from V and 7 bases from J, with 12 bases in between. The chain's CDR3 is CASSPLHRDEQYF. The DNA for the CDR3 is TGTGCCAGCTCACCATTACACAGGGATGAGCAGTACTTC.

This clone was found once. The chain has TRBV6-1 and TRBJ2-1; the match to TRBD1 covers 11 bases. V dropped 7 bases and J dropped 5; count of bases not matched to a gene: 4. Germline CDR1 is MNHNS and CDR2 is SASEGT. The CDR3 is made up of 14 amino acids. CDR3 coding DNA: TGTGCCAGCATGCGGGACAGGGGGAACAATGAGCAGTTCTTC. Its translation is CASMRDRGNNEQFF.

The chain joins TRBV29-1 to TRBJ2-1; 9 nucleotides line up with TRBD1. The CDR3 covers 13 residues. V lost 7 bases and J lost 7; bases outside the gene matches: 8. Germline V gene sequence: CDR1 SQVTM, CDR2 ANQGSEA. The CDR3 DNA is TGCAGCGCTAACAGGGGGCGCGGAAATGAGCAGTTCTTC. Translating it yields CSANRGRGNEQFF.

There are a few counts of this clone. V and J are TRBV9 and TRBJ2-6; D possibly corresponds to TRBD2 (6 bases). CDR3 length: 15 residues. Trimming stripped 1 base from V and 4 bases from J, with 9 bases between. Germline V gives CDR1 SGDLS, CDR2 YYNGEE. CDR3 loop: CASSVSGLGANVLTF. Here the CDR3 DNA reads TGTGCCAGCAGCGTAAGCGGGTTAGGGGCCAACGTCCTGACTTTC. Full variable domain (remainder filled in from reference TRBV9 and TRBJ2-6): DSGVTQTPKHLITATGQRVTLRCSPRSGDLSVYWYQQSLDQGLQFLIQYYNGEERAKGNILERFSAQQFPDLHSELNLSSLELGDSALYFCASSVSGLGANVLTFGAGSRLTVL.

This clone was observed a few times. The rearrangement uses TRBV7-9 and TRBJ2-6, with 8 bases identical to TRBD1. V dropped 6 bases and J dropped 4; count of bases not matched to a gene: 11. Germline V lookup: CDR1 SEHNR, CDR2 FQNEAQ (reference sequence). This CDR3 spans 17 amino acids. The CDR3 DNA reads as TGTGCCAGCAGTTCCGTGGGACAGGCCCCGGGGGCCAACGTCCTGACTTTC. The encoded protein is CASSSVGQAPGANVLTF.

The CDR3 is CAWKLARAGELFF. CDR3 coding DNA: TGTGCCTGGAAACTAGCGAGAGCCGGGGAGCTGTTTTTT. The chain employs TRBV30 and TRBJ2-2; the match to TRBD2 covers 7 bases. CDR1 is GTSNPN and CDR2 is SVGIG in the germline V gene (reference sequence). J gave up 6 bases and V 4 bases, and 5 bases lay outside the gene matches. CDR3 length: 13 amino acids.

J is TRBJ2-2 and V is TRBV13; 8 nucleotides match TRBD2. This CDR3 region has 15 residues. V was pared by 4 bases and J by 2 bases, with 3 bases of the junction left unmatched. Germline V gene data show CDR1 as PRHDT and CDR2 as FYEKMQ (reference sequence). The CDR3 DNA reads TGTGCCAGCAGCTCAGGACTAGCTAACACCGGGGAGCTGTTTTTT. Amino acid sequence: CASSSGLANTGELFF.

The genes are TRBV4-2 and TRBJ1-2; D possibly corresponds to TRBD1 (5 bases). Germline CDR1 reads LGHNA; CDR2 reads YNFKEQ. The CDR3 sequence is 13 residues long. V was cut by 0 bases and J by 10 bases, with 12 bases left in between. CDR3 nucleotide sequence: TGTGCCAGCAGCCAAGAAGGAAGGGGTTTCTACACCTTC. Protein sequence: CASSQEGRGFYTF.

This chain joins TRBV7-3 and TRBJ1-2; 7 positions match TRBD1. The V gene's germline CDR1 is SGHTA and CDR2 FQGTGA. There are 13 residues in the CDR3. With V trimmed by 5 bases and J by 6 bases, 6 bases remained unmatched. The CDR3 protein is CASSTRQGNGYTF. DNA for the CDR3: TGTGCCAGCAGCACTCGACAGGGCAATGGCTACACCTTC.

The rearrangement joins TRBV9 to TRBJ2-7; D is unclear. With 4 bases removed from V and 2 bases from J, the gap between germline ends came to 10 bases. The V gene's germline CDR1 is SGDLS and CDR2 YYNGEE. The length of the CDR3 is 13 residues. CDR3 coding DNA: TGTGCCAGCAGCTCGAGCCTAACCTACGAGCAGTACTTC. Its protein is CASSSSLTYEQYF.

The chain uses TRBV7-2 and TRBJ2-6; perhaps TRBD1 as D (6 bases). V lost 5 bases to trimming and J lost 1 base, with 9 bases between them. This CDR3 spans 15 amino acids. Germline V gene lookup returns CDR1 SGHTA and CDR2 FQGNSA. The CDR3, as DNA: TGTGCCAGCAGCGATCAGGGGTCTGGGGCCAACGTCCTGACTTTC. Its translation is CASSDQGSGANVLTF.

J is TRBJ1-1 and V is TRBV20-1; possible D gene TRBD1, 6 bases. Germline loops: CDR1 DFQATT, CDR2 SNEGSKA (reference sequence). This CDR3 comprises 11 residues. The CDR3: CSGIRGTEAFF. The CDR3, as DNA: TGCAGCGGGATCAGGGGCACTGAAGCTTTCTTT.

The chain recombines TRBV28 with TRBJ2-7; 11 nucleotides line up with TRBD1. This CDR3 has 15 amino acids. V shed 3 bases, J shed 4 bases, and the junction held 5 bases outside the gene matches. The V gene's germline CDR1 is MDHEN and CDR2 SYDVKM. The CDR3 region is CASSFSGTGGYEQYF. As DNA, the CDR3 is TGTGCCAGCAGTTTTTCCGGGACAGGGGGATACGAGCAGTACTTC. Looking up the rest from reference TRBV28 and TRBJ2-7 gives the full variable domain: DVKVTQSSRYLVKRTGEKVFLECVQDMDHENMFWYRQDPGLGLRLIYFSYDVKMKEKGDIPEGYSVSREKKERFSLILESASTNQTSMYLCASSFSGTGGYEQYFGPGTRLTVT.

The chain combines TRBV16 with TRBJ1-2; D possibly corresponds to TRBD1 (6 bases). Germline V gene data show CDR1 as KGHSY and CDR2 as FQNENV. V was cut by 6 bases and J by 2 bases, with 10 bases left in between. This CDR3 is 13 amino acids long. The CDR3 bases are TGTGCCAGCAGTCAGGACAGAAACTATGGCTACACCTTC. It translates to CASSQDRNYGYTF. The whole variable domain, remainder taken from reference TRBV16 and TRBJ1-2, is GEEVAQTPKHLVRGEGQKAKLYCAPIKGHSYVFWYQQVLKNEFKFLISFQNENVFDETGMPKERFSAKCLPNSPCSLEIQATKLEDSAVYFCASSQDRNYGYTFGSGTRLTVV.

This clone was seen only once. The chain links TRBV5-1 to TRBJ2-5; D is possibly TRBD2 (6 bases). Between the trimmed V and J ends, which lost 4 bases and 1 base, there was a span of 11 bases. The CDR3 has 14 residues. In germline, CDR1 is SGHRS, CDR2 YFSETQ. CDR3: CASSPGTFQETQYF. The DNA of the CDR3 is TGCGCCAGCAGCCCCGGGACTTTCCAAGAGACCCAGTACTTC.

This clone was counted once. V usage is TRBV5-1 and J usage is TRBJ1-2, with D perhaps matching TRBD1 (5 bases). The CDR3 contains 14 residues. Germline lookup yields CDR1 SGHRS and CDR2 YFSETQ. V was pared by 2 bases and J by 5 bases, with 13 bases between. CDR3 in amino acids: CASSLDDRTYGYTF. The CDR3 bases are TGCGCCAGCAGCTTAGACGACAGAACTTATGGCTACACCTTC.

This clone was seen a handful of times. The chain recombines TRBV4-1 with TRBJ2-7; D might be TRBD2 (5 bases). This CDR3 is built from 13 residues. Germline CDR1 MGHRA, CDR2 YSYEKL. V lost 5 bases and J lost 6, with 14 bases in between. CDR3 protein: CASSRGPLTEQYF. The CDR3 nucleotides are TGCGCCAGCAGCAGAGGGCCCCTGACCGAGCAGTACTTC.

This clone was recorded a few times. V gene TRBV6-5 combines with J gene TRBJ2-1; 9 nucleotides match TRBD2. CDR3 size: 14 residues. Unmatched junction bases numbered 0, after V lost 5 bases and J lost 1 base. CDR1 is MNHEY and CDR2 is SVGAGI in the germline V gene. The CDR3 loop is CASSSGRSYNEQFF. The CDR3 bases are TGTGCCAGCAGTAGCGGGAGGTCCTACAATGAGCAGTTCTTC.